The 29 T cell receptor beta chains reported below all come from one sample, sequenced in a study of monozygotic twins with cystic fibrosis. Some clones are missing from TCRdb's copy, which holds only in-frame ones; the method was immunoSEQ multiplex PCR. The sample holds roughly 13,000 clones, roughly nine tenths seen once. Sequenced input: blood. Every receptor here comes from a boy between 10 and 17 years old with cystic fibrosis.

The chain is built from TRBV5-4 and TRBJ2-3; D may be TRBD1 or TRBD2 (6 bases each). The CDR3 runs to 16 residues. The germline V gene has CDR1 SGHNT and CDR2 YYREEE (reference sequence). Trimming pared 4 bases from V and 2 bases from J, leaving 17 bases between. The CDR3 here is CASSLGQGGTTDTQYF. CDR3 nucleotides: TGTGCCAGCAGCCTCGGGCAAGGGGGGACCACAGATACGCAGTATTTT.

The chain links TRBV30 to TRBJ2-3; a weak D match, TRBD1 (6 bases). Trimming removed 0 bases at V and 0 bases at J, with 10 bases between. CDR1 GTSNPN and CDR2 SVGIG come from the germline V gene (reference sequence). CDR3 length equals 15 residues. The DNA of the CDR3 is TGTGCCTGGAGTGTAATGGGGGCGAGCACAGATACGCAGTATTTT. This codes for CAWSVMGASTDTQYF. Complete variable domain (other parts from reference TRBV30 and TRBJ2-3): SQTIHQWPATLVQPVGSPLSLECTVEGTSNPNLYWYRQAAGRGLQLLFYSVGIGQISSEVPQNLSASRPQDRQFILSSKKLLLSDSGFYLCAWSVMGASTDTQYFGPGTRLTVL.

J is TRBJ2-7 and V is TRBV7-4, with 11 bases that match TRBD2. The junction had 11 bases not matched to a gene; V was cut back by 4 bases and J by 3 bases. Germline CDR1 and CDR2: SGHVT and SQSDAQ. This CDR3 region has 17 residues. The CDR3 region has the DNA TGTGCCAGCAGCTCTTACTTAGCGGGAGGGCCAAACTACGAGCAGTACTTC. Translation: CASSSYLAGGPNYEQYF.

The chain couples TRBV23-1 to TRBJ2-5; TRBD1 matches 7 bases. Near its end, the DNA agrees better with TRBJ2-7, so the J call may be wrong. TRBV23-1 is an open reading frame whose function is uncertain. The CDR3 totals 18 residues. As DNA, the CDR3 is TGCGCCAGCAGTCAATCGGGGACAGCTGCTTGGAGCTCCTACGAGCAGTACTTC. Translated: CASSQSGTAAWSSYEQYF.

This chain joins TRBV7-8 and TRBJ2-3; the D is unclear. CDR3 length: 14 residues. Germline CDR1 SGHVS, CDR2 FQNEAQ. V lost 0 bases, J lost 2 bases, and 6 bases lay in between. DNA of the CDR3: TGTGCCAGCAGCTTAGCTGGAACCACAGATACGCAGTATTTT. Its protein is CASSLAGTTDTQYF.

The chain is built from TRBV19 and TRBJ2-3, with a tentative D call TRBD2 (6 bases). This CDR3 spans 14 amino acids. Deletions cut 8 bases from V and 1 base from J, with 13 bases between. CDR1 and CDR2 from the germline V gene are LNHDA and SQIVND (reference sequence). The CDR3 spells CASRFASGTDTQYF. DNA of the CDR3: TGTGCCAGTCGTTTCGCTAGCGGCACAGATACGCAGTATTTT.

The CDR3 protein is CASSELESWPQHF. In nucleotides, the CDR3 is TGTGCCAGCAGTGAATTGGAGTCCTGGCCCCAGCATTTT. The J gene is TRBJ1-5, the V gene TRBV6-1, with D uncertain. Per germline, CDR1 MNHNS and CDR2 SASEGT. CDR3 length equals 13 residues. V lost 2 bases, J lost 9 bases, and 11 bases lay in between.

This clone was seen once. This rearrangement joins TRBV5-1 to TRBJ1-3; D might be TRBD1 (5 bases). CDR1 and CDR2 (germline): SGHRS, YFSETQ. This CDR3 spans 15 amino acids. The V end lost 0 bases, the J end lost 2 bases, and 9 bases lay between the germline ends. The DNA of the CDR3 is TGCGCCAGCAGCTTGGGGATGGGGGCTGGAAACACCATATATTTT. Protein: CASSLGMGAGNTIYF.

The chain couples TRBV18 to TRBJ2-1; D gene uncertain. CDR3 length: 14 residues. Trimming cost V 0 bases and J 7 bases, with 10 bases left between them. Germline lookup yields CDR1 KGHSH and CDR2 LQKENI. CDR3 in amino acids: CASSPPGPNNEQFF. In DNA form, the CDR3 reads TGTGCCAGCTCACCACCAGGACCTAATAATGAGCAGTTCTTC.

V gene TRBV6-5 combines with J gene TRBJ1-5; no firm D call. V dropped 4 bases and J dropped 4 bases, with 8 bases sitting between them. This CDR3 contains 13 residues. Per the germline V gene, CDR1 is MNHEY and CDR2 is SVGAGI. The CDR3 nucleotides are TGTGCCAGCAGTTTAGCAGTAAATCAGCCCCAGCATTTT. Residues: CASSLAVNQPQHF.

The chain has TRBV4-1 and TRBJ2-7, with no clear D. Trimming pared 1 base from V and 0 bases from J, leaving 10 bases between. The CDR3 has 15 amino acids. CDR1 and CDR2 (germline): MGHRA, YSYEKL. Written as DNA, the CDR3 is TGCGCCAGCAGCCAAGCCCCAGCAAGCTCCTACGAGCAGTACTTC. Residues: CASSQAPASSYEQYF.

The chain links TRBV19 to TRBJ2-3; 11 nucleotides agree with TRBD2. The germline V gene has CDR1 LNHDA and CDR2 SQIVND (reference sequence). V was pared by 5 bases and J by 3 bases, with 4 bases of the junction left unmatched. CDR3 length: 15 residues. CDR3: CASSLLAGATDTQYF. The CDR3 DNA sequence: TGTGCCAGTAGTCTACTAGCGGGAGCGACAGATACGCAGTATTTT.

The chain combines TRBV6-5 with TRBJ1-2; D possibly corresponds to TRBD1 (6 bases). The CDR3 length is 15 residues. Germline V gene sequence: CDR1 MNHEY, CDR2 SVGAGI. Deletions cut 0 bases from V and 8 bases from J, with 16 bases between. In DNA form, the CDR3 reads TGTGCCAGCAGTTACTCGAACACAGGGATGAGCGGCTACACCTTC. It codes for CASSYSNTGMSGYTF.

The V gene is TRBV6-1, the J gene TRBJ1-1; TRBD1 agrees at 9 bases. Germline-derived CDR1 and CDR2 are MNHNS and SASEGT. This CDR3 spans 12 amino acids. V lost 6 bases to trimming and J lost 9 bases; unmatched junction nucleotides: 5. The CDR3 spells CASRVGQGKAFF. The CDR3 nucleotides read TGTGCCAGCAGGGTCGGACAGGGGAAAGCTTTCTTT.

The chain is built from TRBV6-1 and TRBJ1-4; 7 positions match TRBD1. The J segment lost 6 bases and the V segment lost 10 bases, leaving 8 bases of the junction unmatched. CDR3 size: 13 residues. In germline, CDR1 is MNHNS, CDR2 SASEGT. CDR3 bases: TGTGCCACCTCCAACGGACAGGATGAAAAACTGTTTTTT. It is translated as CATSNGQDEKLFF.

The chain is built from TRBV29-1 and TRBJ1-1; no reliable D call. The germline V gene encodes CDR1 SQVTM and CDR2 ANQGSEA. V lost 5 bases to trimming and J lost 4 bases, with 11 bases between them. This CDR3 region has 12 residues. The CDR3 DNA follows: TGCAGCGTTCTGTCCGGGCGCACTGAAGCTTTCTTT. This translates into CSVLSGRTEAFF.

The chain employs TRBV28 and TRBJ2-5, with TRBD1 identical over 7 bases. Germline CDR1 reads MDHEN; CDR2 reads SYDVKM. V lost 6 bases and J lost 7; bases outside the gene matches: 11. The CDR3 sequence is 14 residues long. In nucleotides, the CDR3 is TGTGCCAGCAGCTTTGGGACAGCCTCAGGGACCCAGTACTTC. Translating gives CASSFGTASGTQYF.

This chain joins TRBV11-1 and TRBJ2-6; 7 nucleotides match TRBD2. Germline lookup yields CDR1 SGHAT and CDR2 FQDESV (reference sequence). CDR3 length equals 17 residues. Trimming removed 4 bases from V and 1 base from J; junction bases left unmatched: 7. CDR3 in DNA: TGTGCCAGCAGCTCAAACCCCGGGGGGTCTGGGGCCAACGTCCTGACTTTC. Translating gives CASSSNPGGSGANVLTF.

This sequence joins TRBV5-1 and TRBJ2-1; D is possibly TRBD2 (5 bases). In germline, CDR1 is SGHRS, CDR2 YFSETQ. V lost 4 bases to trimming and J lost 4 bases, with 18 bases between them. The CDR3 sequence is 16 residues long. The CDR3 is CASSPASTILYNEQFF. The CDR3 DNA reads as TGCGCCAGCAGCCCCGCCTCGACTATTCTTTACAATGAGCAGTTCTTC. The whole variable domain, filled in from reference TRBV5-1 and TRBJ2-1, reads KAGVTQTPRYLIKTRGQQVTLSCSPISGHRSVSWYQQTPGQGLQFLFEYFSETQRNKGNFPGRFSGRQFSNSRSEMNVSTLELGDSALYLCASSPASTILYNEQFFGPGTRLTVL.

This chain connects TRBV28 to TRBJ2-3, with D unclear. CDR1 is MDHEN, CDR2 SYDVKM, per germline. V dropped 6 bases and J dropped 6 bases, with 4 bases sitting between them. This CDR3 region has 10 residues. The CDR3 DNA follows: TGTGCCAGCAGGGGGGATACGCAGTATTTT. This encodes CASRGDTQYF.

The rearrangement joins TRBV14 to TRBJ2-5; no clear D. Deletions cut 2 bases from V and 5 bases from J, with 9 bases between. CDR1 and CDR2 (germline): SGHDN, FVKESK. The CDR3 consists of 13 residues. CDR3 bases: TGTGCCAGCAGCCAACATTTAAGGGAGACCCAGTACTTC. As protein: CASSQHLRETQYF.

V is TRBV5-4 and J is TRBJ2-1; 11 bases fit TRBD2. This CDR3 has 14 residues. Germline CDR1 is SGHNT and CDR2 is YYREEE (reference sequence). The V gene end was trimmed by 6 bases and the J gene end by 8 bases; junction bases not matched to a gene: 7. The DNA of the CDR3 is TGTGCCAGCACCCTAGCGGGGGGTAAGGATGAGCAGTTCTTC. It codes for CASTLAGGKDEQFF.

This clone was observed a single time. The chain employs TRBV11-2 and TRBJ2-7; no reliable D call. The V gene's germline CDR1 is SGHAT and CDR2 FQNNGV. Trimming removed 5 bases at V and 3 bases at J, with 20 bases between. This CDR3 contains 16 residues. The CDR3 spells CASSVTLGRSDYEQYF. The CDR3 bases are TGTGCCAGCAGCGTCACTCTGGGTAGGTCCGACTACGAGCAGTACTTC.

The chain employs TRBV2 and TRBJ2-7, with D unresolved. Germline lookup yields CDR1 SNHLY and CDR2 FYNNEI. This CDR3 contains 13 residues. V dropped 4 bases and J dropped 0 bases, with 7 bases sitting between them. The CDR3 reads CASSVENSYEQYF. The CDR3 DNA reads TGTGCCAGCAGTGTGGAGAACTCCTACGAGCAGTACTTC. Combining the CDR3 with reference TRBV2 and TRBJ2-7 gives the whole variable domain EPEVTQTPSHQVTQMGQEVILRCVPISNHLYFYWYRQILGQKVEFLVSFYNNEISEKSEIFDDQFSVERPDGSNFTLKIRSTKLEDSAMYFCASSVENSYEQYFGPGTRLTVT.

The genes are TRBV30 and TRBJ2-3; D ambiguous. Germline V gene lookup returns CDR1 GTSNPN and CDR2 SVGIG (reference sequence). The CDR3 is 12 residues long. Trimming left V 2 bases short and J 7 bases short, with 10 bases between. CDR3 in DNA: TGTGCCTGGAGTAGACGATCGTATACGCAGTATTTT. Encoded protein: CAWSRRSYTQYF.

V gene TRBV21-1 combines with J gene TRBJ1-1. TRBV21-1 is reported as a pseudogene. This CDR3 is 12 amino acids long. The CDR3 here is CASSKMNTEAFF. For the CDR3, the DNA is TGTGCCAGCAGCAAAATGAACACTGAAGCTTTCTTT.

V and J are TRBV6-5 and TRBJ1-5; 7 bases align to TRBD1. Germline CDR1 and CDR2: MNHEY and SVGAGI. The CDR3 is made up of 15 amino acids. The V and J ends lost 2 bases and 4 bases, in that order; junction bases with no gene match: 5. CDR3 amino acids: CASSYGPGGNQPQHF. CDR3 nucleotide sequence: TGTGCCAGCAGTTACGGACCAGGGGGGAATCAGCCCCAGCATTTT.

V usage is TRBV5-6 and J usage is TRBJ1-2; perhaps TRBD1 as D (5 bases). Germline CDR1 SGHDT, CDR2 YYEEEE. Trimming took off 2 bases at V and 3 bases at J, with 20 bases between the two ends. The CDR3 spans 17 residues. CDR3 in amino acids: CASSLRGGAQGDYGYTF. For the CDR3, the DNA is TGTGCCAGCAGCTTACGAGGCGGGGCCCAAGGAGACTATGGCTACACCTTC.

DNA for the CDR3: TGTGCCACCAGCAGAGACGGCACGTACGAGCAGTACTTC. Its translation: CATSRDGTYEQYF. The rearrangement uses TRBV15 and TRBJ2-7, with D unresolved. From germline, CDR1 is LNHNV and CDR2 YYDKDF (reference sequence). V was cut by 0 bases and J by 4 bases, with 7 bases left in between. This CDR3 has 13 amino acids.